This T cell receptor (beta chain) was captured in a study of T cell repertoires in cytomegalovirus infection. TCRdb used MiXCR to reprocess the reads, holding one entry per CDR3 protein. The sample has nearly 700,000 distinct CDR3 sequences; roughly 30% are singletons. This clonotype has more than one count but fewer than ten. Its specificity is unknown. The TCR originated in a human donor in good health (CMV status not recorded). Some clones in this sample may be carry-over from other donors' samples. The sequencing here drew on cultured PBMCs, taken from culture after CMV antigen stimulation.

CDR3 bases: TGTGCCACCAGCAGTGGGACCGGGACCTACAATGAGCAGTTCTTC. It yields the protein CATSSGTGTYNEQFF. V and J are TRBV15 and TRBJ2-1, with D possibly called TRBD1 or TRBD2 (5 bases each). V was pared by 3 bases and J by 2 bases, with 11 bases between. The CDR3 contains 15 residues. Germline lookup yields CDR1 LNHNV and CDR2 YYDKDF (reference sequence).